The sequence of this T cell receptor (beta chain) was determined in a study of CD8 T cells in Susac syndrome. This CDR3 is 14 amino acids long. CDR1 KGHSH and CDR2 LQKENI come from the germline V gene. With 8 bases removed from V and 3 bases from J, the gap between germline ends came to 17 bases. Random hexamers served to reverse transcribe roughly 0.5 to 1 ug RNA. Using its own MiXCR run on the immunoSEQ multiplex PCR reads, TCRdb lists one record per CDR3 protein. Found here are under 90,000 distinct CDR3 sequences, under 95% of them singletons; the top ten hold around 0.57%. Sequencing was carried out using CD4+ T cells from PBMCs. The rearrangement joins TRBV18 to TRBJ2-7; weak D call: TRBD1 (5 bases). The source is a human donor with Susac syndrome. CDR3 region: CASRLTATGYEQYF. CDR3 nucleotide sequence: TGTGCCAGCCGATTGACAGCGACGGGCTACGAGCAGTACTTC.